Below, one TCR beta chain is given with its context. Sequenced by immunoSEQ multiplex PCR; TCRdb stores in-frame clones only, minus some. This sample has approximately 250,000 clones; about 82% occur once, and the top ten carry about 6%. Followed over time, Seattle patients had been enrolled while infection was active. This entry comes from a study of blood T cell repertoires in COVID-19. Study background: Collection of acute and convalescent COVID-19 samples took place in the United States, Italy and Spain. From T cells, B-cell-depleted T cells, or PBMCs came the material, which was cDNA or gDNA.

V dropped 3 bases and J dropped 4; count of bases not matched to a gene: 10. This CDR3 is built from 17 residues. Germline CDR1 is SGHRS and CDR2 is YFSETQ. This TCR was sampled from a woman aged 80 or over with COVID-19, enrolled during active disease. Sequencing was performed on peripheral blood. This chain connects TRBV5-1 to TRBJ1-2; 12 bases fit TRBD1. The DNA of the CDR3 is TGCGCCAGCAGCTCAACTGGGACAGGGGGCGGTAGCTATGGCTACACCTTC. As protein: CASSSTGTGGGSYGYTF.